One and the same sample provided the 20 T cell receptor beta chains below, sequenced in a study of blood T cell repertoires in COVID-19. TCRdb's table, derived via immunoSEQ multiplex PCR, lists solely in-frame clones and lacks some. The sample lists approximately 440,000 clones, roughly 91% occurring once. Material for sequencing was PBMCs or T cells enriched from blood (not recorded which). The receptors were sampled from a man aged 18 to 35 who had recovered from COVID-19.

The CDR3 spells CASSKAAYRVYSSLHF. CDR3 in DNA: TGTGCCAGCAGCAAAGCGGCATACAGGGTTTATAGTTCCCTCCACTTT. The J gene is TRBJ1-6, the V gene TRBV21-1; TRBD1, the table's D call, was not compared with the DNA. TRBV21-1 is a pseudogene segment. The CDR3 has 16 residues.

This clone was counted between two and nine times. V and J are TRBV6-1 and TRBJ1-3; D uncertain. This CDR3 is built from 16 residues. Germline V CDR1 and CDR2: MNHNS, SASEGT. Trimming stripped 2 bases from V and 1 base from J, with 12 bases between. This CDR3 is CASSEREPSSGNTIYF. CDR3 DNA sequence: TGTGCCAGCAGTGAACGGGAACCTAGTTCTGGAAACACCATATATTTT.

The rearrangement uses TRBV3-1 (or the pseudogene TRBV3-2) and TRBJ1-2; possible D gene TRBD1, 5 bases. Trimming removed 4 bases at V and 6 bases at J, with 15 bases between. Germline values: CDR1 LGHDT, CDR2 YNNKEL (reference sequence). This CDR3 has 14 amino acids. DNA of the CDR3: TGTGCCAGCAGCCGAACGGGGGGTACCGATGGCTACACCTTC. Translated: CASSRTGGTDGYTF.

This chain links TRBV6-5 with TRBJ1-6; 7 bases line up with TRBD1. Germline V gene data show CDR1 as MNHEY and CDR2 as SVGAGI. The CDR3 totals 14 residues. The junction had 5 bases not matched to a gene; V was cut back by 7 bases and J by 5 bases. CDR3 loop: CASNRDRHNSPLHF. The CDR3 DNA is TGTGCCAGCAACCGGGACAGACATAATTCACCCCTCCACTTT.

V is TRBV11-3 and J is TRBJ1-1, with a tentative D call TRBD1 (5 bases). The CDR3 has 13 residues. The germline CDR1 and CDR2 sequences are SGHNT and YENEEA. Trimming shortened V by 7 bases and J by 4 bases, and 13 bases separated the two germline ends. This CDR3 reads CASKSGMSTEAFF. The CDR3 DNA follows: TGTGCCAGCAAGTCAGGGATGAGCACTGAAGCTTTCTTT.

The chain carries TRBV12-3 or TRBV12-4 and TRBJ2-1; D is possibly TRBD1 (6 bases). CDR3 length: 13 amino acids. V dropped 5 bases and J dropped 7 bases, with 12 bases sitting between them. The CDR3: CASSPDGTNEQFF. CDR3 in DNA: TGTGCCAGCAGTCCCGACGGGACAAATGAGCAGTTCTTC.

CDR3 amino acids: CASSIGGASNQPQHF. For the CDR3, the DNA is TGTGCCAGCAGCATCGGGGGGGCGAGCAATCAGCCCCAGCATTTT. The chain recombines TRBV5-8 with TRBJ1-5, with a possible D match to TRBD1 (6 bases). The germline V gene has CDR1 SGHTS and CDR2 YDEGEE. This CDR3 contains 15 residues. Trimming shortened V by 4 bases and J by 1 base, and 12 bases separated the two germline ends.

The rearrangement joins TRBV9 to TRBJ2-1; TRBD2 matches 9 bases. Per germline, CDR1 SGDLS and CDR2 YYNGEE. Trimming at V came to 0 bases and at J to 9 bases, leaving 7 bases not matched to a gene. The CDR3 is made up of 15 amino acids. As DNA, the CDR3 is TGTGCCAGCAGCGTAGACGTTAGCGGGAGTATTGAGCAGTTCTTC. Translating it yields CASSVDVSGSIEQFF.

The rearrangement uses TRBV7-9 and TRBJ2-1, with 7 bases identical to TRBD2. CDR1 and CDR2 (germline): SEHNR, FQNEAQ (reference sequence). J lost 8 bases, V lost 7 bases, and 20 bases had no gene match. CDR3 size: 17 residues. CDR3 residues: CASTLWSSGVLWHEQFF. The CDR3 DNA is TGTGCCAGCACCCTATGGTCTAGCGGAGTCCTGTGGCATGAGCAGTTCTTC.

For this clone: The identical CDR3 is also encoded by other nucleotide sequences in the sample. The CDR3 spells CASSLASGGNEQFF. CDR3 sequence (DNA): TGCGCCAGCAGCTTGGCTAGCGGGGGGAATGAGCAGTTCTTC. The chain joins TRBV5-1 to TRBJ2-1; 11 bases are a match to TRBD2. Germline lookup yields CDR1 SGHRS and CDR2 YFSETQ. The trim removed 0 bases at V and 7 bases at J, leaving 0 bases unmatched. The CDR3 extends over 14 amino acids.

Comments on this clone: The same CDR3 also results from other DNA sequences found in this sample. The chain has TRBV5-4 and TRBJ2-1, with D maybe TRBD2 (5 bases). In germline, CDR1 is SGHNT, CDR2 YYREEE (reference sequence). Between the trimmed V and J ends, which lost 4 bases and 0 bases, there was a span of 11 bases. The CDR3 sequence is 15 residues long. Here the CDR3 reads CASSPGRSSYNEQFF. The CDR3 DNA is TGTGCCAGCAGCCCGGGGAGAAGCTCCTACAATGAGCAGTTCTTC.

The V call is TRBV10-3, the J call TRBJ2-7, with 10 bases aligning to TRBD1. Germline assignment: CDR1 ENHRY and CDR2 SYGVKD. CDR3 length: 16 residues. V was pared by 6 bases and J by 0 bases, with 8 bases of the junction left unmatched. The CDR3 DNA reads TGTGCCATCAGCACGGTCGGGACAGGGGTCTCCTACGAGCAGTACTTC. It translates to CAISTVGTGVSYEQYF.

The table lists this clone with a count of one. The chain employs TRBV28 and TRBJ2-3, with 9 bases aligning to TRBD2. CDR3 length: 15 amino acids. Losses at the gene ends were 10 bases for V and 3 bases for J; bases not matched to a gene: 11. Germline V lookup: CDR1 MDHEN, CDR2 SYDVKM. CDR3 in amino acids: CATPGGSGSTDTQYF. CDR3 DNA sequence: TGTGCCACCCCCGGGGGTAGCGGGAGTACAGATACGCAGTATTTT.

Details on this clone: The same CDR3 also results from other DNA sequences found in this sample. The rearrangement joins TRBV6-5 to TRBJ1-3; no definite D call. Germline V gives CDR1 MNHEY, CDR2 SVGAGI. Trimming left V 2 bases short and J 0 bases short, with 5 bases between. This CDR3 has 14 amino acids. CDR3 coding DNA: TGTGCCAGCAGTTACGGCTCCTCTGGAAACACCATATATTTT. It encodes CASSYGSSGNTIYF.

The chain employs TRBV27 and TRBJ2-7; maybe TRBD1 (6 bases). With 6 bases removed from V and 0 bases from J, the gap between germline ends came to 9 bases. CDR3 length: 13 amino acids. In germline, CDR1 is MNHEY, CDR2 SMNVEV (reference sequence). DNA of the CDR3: TGTGCCAGCAGCCGGACAGTCTCCTACGAGCAGTACTTC. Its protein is CASSRTVSYEQYF.

The CDR3 sequence: CASSSGTSTDTQYF. Here the CDR3 DNA reads TGTGCCAGCAGTAGCGGGACGAGCACAGATACGCAGTATTTT. The J gene is TRBJ2-3, the V gene TRBV6-5; 7 bases agree with TRBD2. V lost 5 bases, J lost 0 bases, and 2 bases stayed unmatched. The germline CDR1 and CDR2 sequences are MNHEY and SVGAGI. The CDR3 totals 14 residues.

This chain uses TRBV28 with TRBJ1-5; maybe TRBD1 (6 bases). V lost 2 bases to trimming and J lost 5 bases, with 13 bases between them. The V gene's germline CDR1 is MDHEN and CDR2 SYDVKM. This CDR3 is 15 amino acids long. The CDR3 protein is CASSLIGAGDQPQHF. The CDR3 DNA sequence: TGTGCCAGCAGTTTAATCGGGGCAGGGGATCAGCCCCAGCATTTT.

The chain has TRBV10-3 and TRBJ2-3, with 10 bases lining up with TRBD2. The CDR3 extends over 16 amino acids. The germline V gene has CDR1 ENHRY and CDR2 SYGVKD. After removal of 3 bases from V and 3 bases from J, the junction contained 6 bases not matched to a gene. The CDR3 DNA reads TGTGCCATCAGTGAATGGCCTAGCGGGGGAACAGATACGCAGTATTTT. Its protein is CAISEWPSGGTDTQYF.

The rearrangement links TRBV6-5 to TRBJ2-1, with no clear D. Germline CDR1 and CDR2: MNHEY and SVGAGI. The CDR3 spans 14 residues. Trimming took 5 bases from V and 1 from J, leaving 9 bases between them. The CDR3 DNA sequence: TGTGCCAGCAGTAACGGAGTTTCCTACAATGAGCAGTTCTTC. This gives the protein CASSNGVSYNEQFF.

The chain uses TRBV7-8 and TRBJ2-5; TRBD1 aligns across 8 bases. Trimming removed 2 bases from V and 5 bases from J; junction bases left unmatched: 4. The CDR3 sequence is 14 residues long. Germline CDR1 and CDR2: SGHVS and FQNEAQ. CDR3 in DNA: TGTGCCAGCAGCTTACGGACAGGGCTTGAGACCCAGTACTTC. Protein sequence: CASSLRTGLETQYF.